The source of this T cell receptor (beta chain) is a study of T-cell memory formation after mild COVID-19. As for the study in general: Most TCR clusters belonged to a single donor. Overall study findings and caveats: Second-wave clones that peaked on day 37 lacked confirmed SARS-CoV-2 specificity. Contracting CD4+ clones lay largely in CM and EM, with CD8+ ones residing in EMRA.

For this clonotype: Its antigen is unknown.

TCRdb re-called the 5' RACE reads with MiXCR, one entry per CDR3 protein. The sample lists under 450,000 distinct CDR3 sequences, 23% occurring once. This CDR3 region has 14 residues. Germline V gene sequence: CDR1 SGDLS, CDR2 YYNGEE. Trimming cost V 3 bases and J 8 bases, with 14 bases left between them. Sequenced material: PBMCs or a T cell subset sorted from them (not recorded which). The clonotype comes from an adult woman who had mild COVID-19 (a few samples of this study predate the infection). Cell type and time point are not known. The chain links TRBV9 to TRBJ1-4; D is perhaps TRBD1 (6 bases). Here the CDR3 DNA reads TGTGCCAGCAGCGGACAGGCCTCTTCCGAAAAACTGTTTTTT. This codes for CASSGQASSEKLFF.